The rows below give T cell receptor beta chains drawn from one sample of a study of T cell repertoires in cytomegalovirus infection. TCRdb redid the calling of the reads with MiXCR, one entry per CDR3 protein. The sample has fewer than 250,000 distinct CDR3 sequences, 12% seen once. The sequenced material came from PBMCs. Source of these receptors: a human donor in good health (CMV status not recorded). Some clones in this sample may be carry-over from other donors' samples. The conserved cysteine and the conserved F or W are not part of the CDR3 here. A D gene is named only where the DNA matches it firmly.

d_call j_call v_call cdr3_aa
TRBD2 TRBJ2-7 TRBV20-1 SARPIAGAGREQY
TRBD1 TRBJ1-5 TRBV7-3 ASSLNWTGNPQH
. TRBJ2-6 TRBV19 ATRDMRGSGANVLT
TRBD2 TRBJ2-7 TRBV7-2 ASSLGPSGTSGRALRSYEQY
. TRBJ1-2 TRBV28 ASSLFRGDYGYT
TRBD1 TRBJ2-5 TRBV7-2 ASSSRDRGDETQY
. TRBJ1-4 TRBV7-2 ASSLLIGFNEKLF
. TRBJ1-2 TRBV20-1 SARDQGGPFGGYT
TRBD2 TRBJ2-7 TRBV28 ASSSGGGPYEQY
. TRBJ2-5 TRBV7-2 ASSLGVQDQETQY
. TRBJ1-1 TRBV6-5 ASRAPGLGTEAF
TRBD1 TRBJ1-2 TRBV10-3 AISERGQGQRGYT
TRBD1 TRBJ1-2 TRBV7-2 ASSADRGYGYT
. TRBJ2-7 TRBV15 ATSSPQGLGYEQY
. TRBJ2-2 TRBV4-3 ASSPNLQLGRGDTGELF
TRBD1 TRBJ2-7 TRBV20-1 SARASLGQGEQY
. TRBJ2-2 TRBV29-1 SVVIEGHYTGELF
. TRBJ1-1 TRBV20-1 GKGRVATEAF
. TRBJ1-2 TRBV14 ASSQNEAYGYT
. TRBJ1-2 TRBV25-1 ASRLQGYGYT
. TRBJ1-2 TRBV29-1 SATWGGFGYT
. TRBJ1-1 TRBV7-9 ASSPGWAENTEAF
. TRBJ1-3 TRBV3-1 ASSQGESGNTIY
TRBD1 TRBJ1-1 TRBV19 ASSAIGDRGNTEAF
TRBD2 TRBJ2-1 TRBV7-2 ASSHRGGHEQF
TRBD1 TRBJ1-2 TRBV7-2 ASSLPGQGGGAT
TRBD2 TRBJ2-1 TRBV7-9 ASSLGSGGYYNEQF
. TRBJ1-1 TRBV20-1 SARDRRYGAF
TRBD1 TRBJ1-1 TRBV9 ASSVKGANTEAF
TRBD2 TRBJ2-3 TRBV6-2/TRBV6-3 ASSYEAGAASTDTQY
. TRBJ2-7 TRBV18 ASSEGVSYEQY
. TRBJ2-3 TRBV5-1 ASSPDGASTDTQY
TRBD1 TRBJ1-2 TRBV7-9 ASSLGTAGYT
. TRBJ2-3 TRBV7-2 ASSLEGGGRADTQY